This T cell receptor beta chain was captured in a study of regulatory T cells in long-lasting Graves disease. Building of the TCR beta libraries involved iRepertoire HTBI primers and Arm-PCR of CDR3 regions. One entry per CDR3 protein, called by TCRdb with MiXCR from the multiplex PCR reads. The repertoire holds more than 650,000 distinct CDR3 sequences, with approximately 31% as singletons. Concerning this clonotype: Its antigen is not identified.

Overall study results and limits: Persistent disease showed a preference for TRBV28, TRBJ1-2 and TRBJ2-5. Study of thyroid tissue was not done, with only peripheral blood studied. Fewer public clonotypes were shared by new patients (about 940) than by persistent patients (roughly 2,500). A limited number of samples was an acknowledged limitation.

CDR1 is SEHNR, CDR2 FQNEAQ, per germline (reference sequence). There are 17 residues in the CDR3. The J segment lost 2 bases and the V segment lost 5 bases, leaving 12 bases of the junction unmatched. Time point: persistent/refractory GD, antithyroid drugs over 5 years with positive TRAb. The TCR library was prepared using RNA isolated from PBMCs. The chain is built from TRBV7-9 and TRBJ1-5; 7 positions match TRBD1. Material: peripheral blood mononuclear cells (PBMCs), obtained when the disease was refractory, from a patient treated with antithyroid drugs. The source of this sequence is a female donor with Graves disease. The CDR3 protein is CASSTDWDSRGNQPQHF. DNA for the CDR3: TGTGCCAGCAGCACCGATTGGGACAGCAGGGGCAATCAGCCCCAGCATTTT.